This paragraph covers one T cell receptor beta chain sequence. The data belong to a study of blood T cells in healthy people across ages. Total RNA amounts of at least 6 micrograms were extracted per sample. CDR3 size: 15 residues. V dropped 7 bases and J dropped 2 bases, with 16 bases sitting between them. Sample-barcoded 5' priming and a J-beta primer mix drove a second PCR of about 6 to 11 cycles. In TCRdb, the 5' RACE reads were re-called with MiXCR into one record per CDR3 protein. The sample contains about 1.1 million distinct CDR3 sequences, more than 30% of which appear only once. The sample comprised blood. This chain links TRBV12-3 or TRBV12-4 with TRBJ2-3, with D hard to call. The receptor was derived from a man between 18 and 29 years old in good health. The chain's CDR3 is CASTPVGFLTDTQYF. The DNA for the CDR3 is TGTGCCAGCACCCCGGTGGGGTTCCTCACAGATACGCAGTATTTT.